The 17 T cell receptor beta chains given below trace back to one sample, sequenced in a study of blood T cell repertoires in COVID-19. Clones were sequenced by immunoSEQ multiplex PCR, and TCRdb holds only the in-frame ones, with some missing. The data contain 350,000 to 450,000 clones, about 85% of them singletons. What was sequenced was peripheral blood. Source of these receptors: a woman aged 18-29 years with acute or convalescent COVID-19.

The chain has TRBV6-5 and TRBJ1-3; a possible D gene is TRBD1 (5 bases). The CDR3 covers 15 residues. V was cut by 7 bases and J by 0 bases, with 13 bases left in between. Germline V gene sequence: CDR1 MNHEY, CDR2 SVGAGI. The CDR3 reads CASNLEQASGNTIYF. In DNA, the CDR3 is TGTGCCAGCAACCTAGAACAGGCCTCTGGAAACACCATATATTTT.

This rearrangement joins TRBV9 to TRBJ1-1, with D possibly being TRBD1 (5 bases). Germline V gene data show CDR1 as SGDLS and CDR2 as YYNGEE. Deletions cut 6 bases from V and 6 bases from J, with 15 bases between. This CDR3 region has 13 residues. The CDR3 nucleotides read TGTGCCAGCACTCCTTTAGGGGCAGCTGAAGCTTTCTTT. Protein sequence: CASTPLGAAEAFF.

V gene TRBV5-4 combines with J gene TRBJ1-4; 8 positions agree with TRBD1. J was trimmed by 10 bases and V by 4 bases; bases with no gene match: 9. This CDR3 has 14 amino acids. Germline V gene data show CDR1 as SGHNT and CDR2 as YYREEE (reference sequence). CDR3 sequence (DNA): TGTGCCAGCAGCGTCGACAGGGGATACGGAAAACTGTTTTTT. This gives the protein CASSVDRGYGKLFF.

The CDR3 DNA sequence: TGTGCCTGGGCGATACAGGGGGCGCAGGAAAAACTGTTTTTT. This translates into CAWAIQGAQEKLFF. The chain has TRBV30 and TRBJ1-4, with 9 bases aligning to TRBD1. This CDR3 has 14 residues. Germline V CDR1 and CDR2: GTSNPN, SVGIG (reference sequence). Germline trimming cut 5 bases from V and 8 bases from J; bases unmatched to any gene: 9.

This chain links TRBV20-1 with TRBJ1-3; no clear D. Trimming shortened V by 6 bases and J by 4 bases, and 7 bases separated the two germline ends. The germline gives CDR1 DFQATT, CDR2 SNEGSKA (reference sequence). The CDR3 covers 11 residues. The CDR3 DNA reads as TGCAGTGCGTGGAGCGGAAACACCATATATTTT. It translates to CSAWSGNTIYF.

This chain connects TRBV15 to TRBJ1-5, with 9 bases matching TRBD1. The V and J ends lost 0 bases and 5 bases, in that order; junction bases with no gene match: 8. The CDR3 spans 17 residues. Germline-derived CDR1 and CDR2 are LNHNV and YYDKDF (reference sequence). As DNA, the CDR3 is TGTGCCACCAGCAGAGATCCGACAGGGGGTCCTTATCAGCCCCAGCATTTT. Protein product: CATSRDPTGGPYQPQHF.

This sequence joins TRBV5-4 and TRBJ1-3, with a weak D call TRBD1 (5 bases). Between the trimmed V and J ends, which lost 10 bases and 2 bases, there was a span of 10 bases. CDR1 is SGHNT and CDR2 is YYREEE in the germline V gene (reference sequence). The CDR3 covers 12 residues. This CDR3 reads CAGGGTGNTIYF. CDR3 nucleotides: TGTGCCGGGGGGGGTACTGGAAACACCATATATTTT.

The sample holds one count of this clone. The rearrangement uses TRBV28 and TRBJ1-6; D gene ambiguous. V was pared by 5 bases and J by 1 base, with 9 bases between. The CDR3 has 15 amino acids. Germline loops: CDR1 MDHEN, CDR2 SYDVKM. CDR3 loop: CASSPQRSYNSPLHF. DNA for the CDR3: TGTGCCAGCAGTCCCCAGCGGTCCTATAATTCACCCCTCCACTTT. Full variable domain (outside the CDR3, taken from reference TRBV28 and TRBJ1-6): DVKVTQSSRYLVKRTGEKVFLECVQDMDHENMFWYRQDPGLGLRLIYFSYDVKMKEKGDIPEGYSVSREKKERFSLILESASTNQTSMYLCASSPQRSYNSPLHFGNGTRLTVT.

J is TRBJ1-3 and V is TRBV30; 9 positions agree with TRBD1. With V trimmed by 2 bases and J by 5 bases, 7 bases remained unmatched. This CDR3 spans 15 amino acids. Germline CDR1 reads GTSNPN; CDR2 reads SVGIG (reference sequence). CDR3 sequence reads: CAWSIRQGGRNTIYF. As DNA, the CDR3 is TGTGCCTGGAGTATACGACAGGGGGGCAGAAACACCATATATTTT.

V and J are TRBV27 and TRBJ2-3, with 7 nucleotides matching TRBD2. The CDR3 is 15 residues long. Trimming cost V 5 bases and J 2 bases; bases outside gene matches: 7. CDR1 and CDR2 from the germline V gene are MNHEY and SMNVEV (reference sequence). CDR3 coding DNA: TGTGCCAGCAGTCCCCTAGCGGCCCCCACAGATACGCAGTATTTT. Protein product: CASSPLAAPTDTQYF.

V is TRBV9 and J is TRBJ2-7, with D perhaps matching TRBD2 (6 bases). With 7 bases removed from V and 7 bases from J, the gap between germline ends came to 18 bases. Germline V lookup: CDR1 SGDLS, CDR2 YYNGEE. The CDR3 extends over 13 amino acids. CDR3 in amino acids: CASGTSLPEEQYF. In nucleotides, the CDR3 is TGTGCCAGCGGAACTAGCCTGCCTGAGGAGCAGTACTTC.

The V gene is TRBV5-4, the J gene TRBJ1-4; D is unclear. V was cut by 1 base and J by 5 bases, with 9 bases left in between. The CDR3 contains 14 residues. CDR1 and CDR2 from the germline V gene are SGHNT and YYREEE (reference sequence). For the CDR3, the DNA is TGTGCCAGCAGCTTGAGACAACCGAATGAAAAACTGTTTTTT. Protein: CASSLRQPNEKLFF. Full variable domain (outside the CDR3, taken from reference TRBV5-4 and TRBJ1-4): ETGVTQSPTHLIKTRGQQVTLRCSSQSGHNTVSWYQQALGQGPQFIFQYYREEENGRGNFPPRFSGLQFPNYSSELNVNALELDDSALYLCASSLRQPNEKLFFGSGTQLSVL.

The chain has TRBV29-1 and TRBJ1-4, with D possibly being TRBD1 (5 bases). V shed 3 bases and J shed 3 bases, with 8 bases lying between them. This CDR3 is built from 13 residues. Germline lookup yields CDR1 SQVTM and CDR2 ANQGSEA. CDR3 nucleotide sequence: TGCAGCGTTGAGTCGGGGGCTAATGAAAAACTGTTTTTT. Protein: CSVESGANEKLFF.

The chain uses TRBV3-1 (or the pseudogene TRBV3-2) and TRBJ2-7; D is uncertain. The CDR3 consists of 15 residues. V lost 0 bases, J lost 0 bases, and 9 bases lay in between. The germline V gene has CDR1 LGHDT and CDR2 YNNKEL (reference sequence). In nucleotides, the CDR3 is TGTGCCAGCAGCCAAGATCAACCAGGCTCCTACGAGCAGTACTTC. The encoded protein is CASSQDQPGSYEQYF.

This chain links TRBV19 with TRBJ2-2; the match to TRBD1 covers 8 bases. J was trimmed by 0 bases and V by 3 bases; bases with no gene match: 6. Germline CDR1 reads LNHDA; CDR2 reads SQIVND (reference sequence). CDR3 length: 17 amino acids. CDR3 bases: TGTGCCAGTAGTATCCACAGGGGGATGGCGAACACCGGGGAGCTGTTTTTT. Its protein product is CASSIHRGMANTGELFF.

The gene calls are TRBV3-1 (or the pseudogene TRBV3-2) and TRBJ2-7; D is ambiguous. The germline V and J ends were trimmed by 1 base and 4 bases, with 11 bases remaining between them. The CDR3 is made up of 14 amino acids. Germline CDR1 LGHDT, CDR2 YNNKEL (reference sequence). CDR3 coding DNA: TGTGCCAGCAGCCAAGGCCGCAGAGCGTACGAGCAGTACTTC. It encodes CASSQGRRAYEQYF.

The chain combines TRBV2 with TRBJ1-5, with TRBD1 identical over 8 bases. Germline V CDR1 and CDR2: SNHLY, FYNNEI. The CDR3 consists of 14 residues. J gave up 4 bases and V 7 bases, and 6 bases lay outside the gene matches. CDR3 nucleotides: TGTGCCAGCACCATGGACAGGGTGAATCAGCCCCAGCATTTT. It yields the protein CASTMDRVNQPQHF.